These T cell receptor beta chains were read from a single sample in a study of regulatory T cells in long-lasting Graves disease. One entry per CDR3 protein results from TCRdb running MiXCR on the multiplex PCR reads. The sample shows around 450,000 distinct CDR3 sequences, around 16% of them seen only once. The sample also formed part of further work on T cells in Graves' hyperthyroidism and ophthalmopathy.

Sequences were derived from peripheral blood mononuclear cells (PBMCs), sampled at new diagnosis, from a patient treated with antithyroid drugs. These receptors came from a man in his forties with Graves disease. Each CDR3 is given without its conserved first and last residue. Fields, in order: V gene, CDR3 length, CDR3 protein.

V gene: TRBV11-2; CDR3 length: 15; CDR3 protein: ASSHALSGRGDNEQF
V gene: TRBV5-1; CDR3 length: 14; CDR3 protein: ARSLGVTSGSYEQY
V gene: TRBV7-3; CDR3 length: 11; CDR3 protein: ASSLSGFNEQF
V gene: TRBV3-1; CDR3 length: 13; CDR3 protein: ASSQDSSGDYEQY
V gene: TRBV6-5; CDR3 length: 16; CDR3 protein: ASSYSGQSFYSNQPQH
V gene: TRBV14; CDR3 length: 11; CDR3 protein: ASSYGDPYEQY
V gene: TRBV27; CDR3 length: 14; CDR3 protein: ASSLFDRFSTDTQY
V gene: TRBV20-1; CDR3 length: 12; CDR3 protein: SARGARGTDTQY
V gene: TRBV28; CDR3 length: 12; CDR3 protein: ASRTSRPLNEQF
V gene: TRBV28; CDR3 length: 13; CDR3 protein: ASSYGHNLGNTIY
V gene: TRBV28; CDR3 length: 15; CDR3 protein: ASSPYLGTSGGAEQF
V gene: TRBV28; CDR3 length: 10; CDR3 protein: ASGLKQETQY
V gene: TRBV7-9; CDR3 length: 10; CDR3 protein: ASSFRVAGYT
V gene: TRBV7-9; CDR3 length: 13; CDR3 protein: ASSAPGQGIHEQY
V gene: TRBV20-1; CDR3 length: 13; CDR3 protein: SASNLAGGGVEQF
V gene: TRBV9; CDR3 length: 13; CDR3 protein: ASSVVSGLQETQY
V gene: TRBV5-1; CDR3 length: 11; CDR3 protein: ASKIQGAHEQY
V gene: TRBV24-1; CDR3 length: 16; CDR3 protein: ATSDYRASGRLQETQY
V gene: TRBV6-5; CDR3 length: 10; CDR3 protein: ASSYPTGELF
V gene: TRBV2; CDR3 length: 13; CDR3 protein: ASPLIRLNTGELF
V gene: TRBV11-3; CDR3 length: 18; CDR3 protein: ASSFPLGDRESPDTGELF
V gene: TRBV5-4; CDR3 length: 13; CDR3 protein: ASSSNRGLADTQY